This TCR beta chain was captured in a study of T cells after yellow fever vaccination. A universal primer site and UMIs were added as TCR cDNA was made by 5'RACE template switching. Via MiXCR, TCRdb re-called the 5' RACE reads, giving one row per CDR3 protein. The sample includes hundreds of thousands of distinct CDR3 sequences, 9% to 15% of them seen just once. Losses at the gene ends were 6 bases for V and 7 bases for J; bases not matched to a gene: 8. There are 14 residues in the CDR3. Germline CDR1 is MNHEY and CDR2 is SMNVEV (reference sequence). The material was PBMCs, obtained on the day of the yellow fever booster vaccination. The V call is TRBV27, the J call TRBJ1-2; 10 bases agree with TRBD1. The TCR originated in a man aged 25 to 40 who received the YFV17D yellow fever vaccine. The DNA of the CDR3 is TGTGCCAGCAGGTCCGCGGGACAGGGGCGTGGCTACACCTTC. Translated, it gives CASRSAGQGRGYTF.